A single sample gave rise to the 2 T cell receptor beta chains below, sequenced in a study of control samples from healthy donors and cancer patients. Generated by immunoSEQ multiplex PCR, the TCRdb table keeps only in-frame clones and is missing some. The repertoire holds some 99,000 clones, with 75% to 95% as singletons. The source material was blood. The receptors derive from a human donor in good health. The donor label of this sample is uncertain.

The rearrangement links TRBV29-1 to TRBJ1-3; D is unresolved. The CDR3 consists of 11 residues. V was cut by 4 bases and J by 7 bases, with 8 bases left in between. Germline loops: CDR1 SQVTM, CDR2 ANQGSEA. CDR3 nucleotide sequence: TGCAGCGTTGGAGTAGGGAACACCATATATTTT. Its translation: CSVGVGNTIYF.

This clone was recorded once. The rearrangement joins TRBV5-5 to TRBJ1-5, with D maybe TRBD1 (5 bases). This CDR3 has 15 amino acids. Trimming took off 2 bases at V and 9 bases at J, with 18 bases between the two ends. Germline CDR1 SGHKS, CDR2 YYEKEE (reference sequence). As DNA, the CDR3 is TGTGCCAGCAGCTTAAGAGGCGGGGGGTCTTCGCCCCAGCATTTT. Encoded protein: CASSLRGGGSSPQHF.